One and the same sample provided the 8 T cell receptor beta chains below, sequenced in a study of shared clonotypes between healthy human individuals. The data were produced by immunoSEQ multiplex PCR, yet TCRdb's version contains in-frame clones alone and is incomplete. The sample has some 1 million clones; around four fifths are singletons. The material sequenced was memory CD4+ T cells sorted from blood. The subset is: CD45RA-negative fraction. The source of these receptors is a man between 18 and 35 years old in good health.

V and J are TRBV2 and TRBJ2-7, with 8 bases lining up with TRBD1. V dropped 5 bases and J dropped 9; count of bases not matched to a gene: 9. The CDR3 has 13 residues. The V gene's germline CDR1 is SNHLY and CDR2 FYNNEI. In DNA form, the CDR3 reads TGTGCCAGCAGTCCCGGACAGGGCGCGGGGCAGTACTTC. Translating gives CASSPGQGAGQYF.

This chain joins TRBV28 and TRBJ1-3, with TRBD1 as a possible D gene (6 bases). CDR1 is MDHEN, CDR2 SYDVKM, per germline. This CDR3 spans 15 amino acids. Trimming left V 10 bases short and J 4 bases short, with 20 bases between. DNA of the CDR3: TGTGCCACCACCAAATGGGGGGCAGCAGGAAACACCATATATTTT. Amino acid sequence: CATTKWGAAGNTIYF.

The J gene is TRBJ2-4, the V gene TRBV23-1, with D possibly matching TRBD1 (6 bases). TRBV23-1 is designated an ORF whose function remains uncertain. CDR3 length: 13 amino acids. Trimming left V 8 bases short and J 7 bases short, with 15 bases between. This chain's CDR3 is CASGRGHRNIQYF. In nucleotides, the CDR3 is TGCGCCAGCGGCCGGGGACATAGGAACATTCAGTACTTC.

V and J are TRBV5-1 and TRBJ1-2; D gene unclear. The germline V gene encodes CDR1 SGHRS and CDR2 YFSETQ. V lost 6 bases and J lost 2, with 20 bases in between. The CDR3 runs 16 residues. Here the CDR3 reads CASTPGERALNYGYTF. CDR3 coding DNA: TGCGCCAGCACCCCAGGAGAGAGGGCCCTCAACTATGGCTACACCTTC.

The DNA of the CDR3 is TGTGCCATCTCGAGGGGGGGTTACACCGGGGAGCTGTTTTTT. Protein product: CAISRGGYTGELFF. The chain combines TRBV28 with TRBJ2-2; weak D call: TRBD2 (7 bases). CDR1 MDHEN and CDR2 SYDVKM come from the germline V gene. V was pared by 10 bases and J by 3 bases, with 15 bases between. This CDR3 comprises 14 residues.

The J gene is TRBJ1-2, the V gene TRBV6-1, with D perhaps TRBD1 (5 bases). This CDR3 has 13 amino acids. The V and J ends lost 3 bases and 2 bases respectively, with 7 bases between them. Germline CDR1 MNHNS, CDR2 SASEGT. CDR3 sequence reads: CASSDAGNYGYTF. The CDR3 DNA is TGTGCCAGCAGTGATGCAGGGAACTATGGCTACACCTTC.

CDR3 coding DNA: TGTGCCAGCAGGACACAGGGAGTGGGAGATACGCAGTATTTT. This encodes CASRTQGVGDTQYF. The V and J genes are TRBV7-9 and TRBJ2-3; TRBD1 is a possible D gene (6 bases). Germline CDR1 is SEHNR and CDR2 is FQNEAQ (reference sequence). With 6 bases removed from V and 5 bases from J, the gap between germline ends came to 15 bases. The CDR3 loop spans 14 amino acids.

This clone appeared a few times. The rearrangement links TRBV6-1 to TRBJ1-1; possibly TRBD1 for D (5 bases). The V gene's germline CDR1 is MNHNS and CDR2 SASEGT. This CDR3 region has 15 residues. Trimming removed 6 bases from V and 3 bases from J, with 17 bases in between. CDR3 sequence: CASRTLRGLHTEAFF. The CDR3 region has the DNA TGTGCCAGCAGGACCCTGAGGGGACTCCACACTGAAGCTTTCTTT.